Listed below are T cell receptor beta chains from one sample, sequenced in a study of OX40 agonist ivuxolimab in advanced cancers. The table came from immunoSEQ multiplex PCR; TCRdb's copy has only in-frame clones and leaves some out. Among around 35,000 clones listed, roughly 79% were seen once. This sample comprised CD4+ or CD8+ T cells sorted from blood, obtained in a trial of the OX40 agonist ivuxolimab. The receptors derive from an adult with an advanced solid tumor such as melanoma, head and neck, liver or kidney cancer. CDR3s leave out the opening cysteine and the closing phenylalanine or tryptophan. A D gene is named only where the DNA matches it firmly. A clone size is listed for some rows: how often the clone was seen (once, few, many), or a class if it is expanded.

V,J,D,size,CDR3
TRBV28,TRBJ1-1,TRBD1,NA,ASSTNRGGNTEAF
TRBV2,TRBJ2-2,NA,NA,ASSEAVFLNTGELF
TRBV9,TRBJ1-1,NA,NA,ASSVAMNTEAF
TRBV4-3,TRBJ1-4,NA,NA,ASSQAASFNEKLF
TRBV7-2,TRBJ2-3,TRBD1,NA,ASRTTGGLADTQY
TRBV30,TRBJ2-7,TRBD1,NA,AWSRDRGNEQY
TRBV7-4,TRBJ1-5,NA,NA,ASSPIWSGPCQPQH
TRBV28,TRBJ2-7,NA,NA,ASSLRPYEQY
TRBV4-3,TRBJ2-2,TRBD1,NA,ASSLSQDRDTGELF
TRBV5-1,TRBJ2-7,NA,once,ASSLGPRREQY
TRBV18,TRBJ1-4,NA,NA,ASSPEAPPSEKLF
TRBV5-6,TRBJ1-6,NA,NA,ASSHIPGESSPLH
TRBV29-1,TRBJ2-7,TRBD1,NA,SVSAQGVGEQY
TRBV18,TRBJ2-5,NA,NA,ASSRGSREETQY
TRBV5-1,TRBJ2-1,TRBD2,NA,ASQTSGAYNEQF
TRBV7-2,TRBJ2-3,NA,once,ASSLDPADTQY
TRBV2,TRBJ2-3,TRBD1,NA,ASREIDRGSDTQY
TRBV7-2,TRBJ2-3,NA,once,ASSPLAASQY
TRBV5-1,TRBJ1-6,NA,NA,ASSQDGNSYNSPLH
TRBV6-6,TRBJ2-1,TRBD2,NA,ASSYGGRVNEQF
TRBV18,TRBJ2-7,TRBD2,NA,ASSPPAGAYEQY
TRBV7-3,TRBJ2-3,NA,few,ASSSWTDGGQY
TRBV7-2,TRBJ2-1,TRBD2,few,ASSPILAGEGEQF
TRBV5-1,TRBJ2-7,TRBD2,NA,ASSPGTSGYEQY
TRBV10-3,TRBJ2-7,TRBD2,NA,ATHPRTSGTNEQY
TRBV6-5,TRBJ2-5,NA,NA,ASSGPGLLKETQY
TRBV19,TRBJ2-7,NA,NA,ASSSGWGADEQY
TRBV11-2,TRBJ2-7,TRBD2,once,ASSFLGVAGGPYEQY
TRBV6-5,TRBJ2-7,NA,NA,ASSYSPAVEQY
TRBV7-7,TRBJ1-1,NA,NA,ASSAESGTEAF
TRBV6-5,TRBJ2-7,TRBD2,NA,ASKAAGGLNYEQY
TRBV7-2,TRBJ2-2,TRBD1,few,ASSRATGSTGELF
TRBV11-1,TRBJ2-1,TRBD1,NA,ASSGTGKTYNEQF
TRBV18,TRBJ2-1,NA,once,ASSDKFTDVFFRVARNEQF
TRBV9,TRBJ2-2,NA,NA,ASSVEVLADTGELF
TRBV6-5,TRBJ1-4,NA,NA,ASTTGNEKLF
TRBV19,TRBJ2-5,NA,NA,ASSIVSGVQETQY
TRBV5-1,TRBJ1-4,NA,NA,ASSWTATNEKLF
TRBV27,TRBJ1-2,NA,NA,ASTSGYGYT
TRBV28,TRBJ1-4,NA,NA,ASFGGLSEKLF
TRBV9,TRBJ1-3,NA,NA,ASSVMGGEGLGSGNTIY
TRBV7-2,TRBJ1-3,TRBD1,NA,ASSSPTGGRNTIY
TRBV18,TRBJ2-7,TRBD1,NA,ASSPGQGAREQY
TRBV7-8,TRBJ1-3,TRBD1,NA,ASRQYTSGGPIY
TRBV5-1,TRBJ2-2,NA,NA,ASSVTRLNTGELF
TRBV6-5,TRBJ2-2,NA,NA,ASSYSGQNTGELF
TRBV27,TRBJ1-5,NA,NA,ASSPAGGQPQH
TRBV18,TRBJ1-5,NA,NA,ASSLSTGQNQPQH
TRBV5-6,TRBJ1-5,NA,NA,ASSFLDDSNQPQH
TRBV4-3,TRBJ1-2,NA,NA,ASSQDRTGASGYT
TRBV2,TRBJ1-2,NA,few,ASSEEGYT
TRBV18,TRBJ2-5,TRBD1,once,ASSSGGAETQY
TRBV5-5,TRBJ2-1,TRBD2,NA,ASSRPGLARRESSYNEQF
TRBV9,TRBJ1-2,NA,NA,ASSPSYGVFYGYT
TRBV29-1,TRBJ1-5,NA,once,SVVHQKSQH
TRBV9,TRBJ2-7,TRBD1,NA,ASSAQGLREQY
TRBV7-2,TRBJ1-1,NA,NA,ASSRTIANTEAF
TRBV20-1,TRBJ1-1,NA,NA,TKSRGTEAF
TRBV11-3,TRBJ1-2,NA,NA,ASSPRGVPGLGYT
TRBV9,TRBJ2-2,TRBD2,NA,ASSPRWSGGTGELF